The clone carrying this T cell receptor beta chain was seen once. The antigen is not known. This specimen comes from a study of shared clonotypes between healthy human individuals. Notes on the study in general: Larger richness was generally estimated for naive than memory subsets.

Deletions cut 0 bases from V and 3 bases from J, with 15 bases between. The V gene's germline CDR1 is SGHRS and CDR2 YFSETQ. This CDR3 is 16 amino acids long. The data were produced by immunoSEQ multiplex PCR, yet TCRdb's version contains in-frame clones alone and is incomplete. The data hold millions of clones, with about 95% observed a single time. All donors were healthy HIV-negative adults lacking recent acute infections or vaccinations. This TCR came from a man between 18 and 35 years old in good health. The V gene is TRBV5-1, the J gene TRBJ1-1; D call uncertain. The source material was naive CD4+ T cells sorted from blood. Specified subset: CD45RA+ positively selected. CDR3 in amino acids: CASSLAGRVGDTEAFF. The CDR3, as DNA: TGCGCCAGCAGCTTGGCCGGGCGGGTGGGCGACACTGAAGCTTTCTTT.